These 2 T cell receptor beta chains came from one sample sequenced in a study of a mutant IDH1 vaccine in newly diagnosed glioma. The assay was immunoSEQ multiplex PCR, and TCRdb's table has in-frame clones only and misses some. The sample lists some 56,000 clones, about 91% seen once, with about 2.5% in the top ten. The time point is: baseline, week 1 (first vaccination visit). Described treatment: pre-vaccination baseline after standard-of-care therapy. The sequencing used PBMCs, collected from a glioma patient treated with radiotherapy, temozolomide or both. The receptors were gathered from a man aged 45-65 years with glioma.

V is TRBV5-1 and J is TRBJ2-7; D is perhaps TRBD1 (6 bases). V was clipped by 0 bases and J by 6 bases, with 13 bases between them. The CDR3 is made up of 14 amino acids. Germline-derived CDR1 and CDR2 are SGHRS and YFSETQ. CDR3 sequence: CASSLAPSRGEQYF. CDR3 DNA: TGCGCCAGCAGCTTGGCCCCCAGCAGGGGCGAGCAGTACTTC. Full variable domain (outside the CDR3, taken from reference TRBV5-1 and TRBJ2-7): KAGVTQTPRYLIKTRGQQVTLSCSPISGHRSVSWYQQTPGQGLQFLFEYFSETQRNKGNFPGRFSGRQFSNSRSEMNVSTLELGDSALYLCASSLAPSRGEQYFGPGTRLTVT.

The V gene is TRBV7-2, the J gene TRBJ2-2; D may match TRBD1 or TRBD2 (5 bases each). Trimming took 6 bases from V and 5 from J, leaving 13 bases between them. Germline V lookup: CDR1 SGHTA, CDR2 FQGNSA. CDR3 length: 14 residues. CDR3 residues: CASSRGTGTGELFF. CDR3 bases: TGTGCCAGCAGTCGTGGGACGGGGACCGGGGAGCTGTTTTTT.